These T cell receptor beta chains were read from a single sample in a study of cytomegalovirus exposure and HLA in healthy donors. Clones were sequenced by immunoSEQ multiplex PCR, and TCRdb holds only the in-frame ones, with some missing. Among some 200,000 clones listed, roughly 80% were seen once. Sample: PBMCs. The receptors shown here come from a woman between 45 and 65 years old in good health and CMV-seropositive. Each CDR3 is given with its conserved first and last residue. The D gene is left open where the match is weak. The listing skips clone size in some rows; elsewhere it reads once, few, many or a size class.

TRBJ2-7	TRBV6-5	NA	NA	15	CASSPDSPLLYEQYF	TGTGCCAGCAGCCCGGACAGCCCGCTGCTCTACGAGCAGTACTTC
TRBJ2-2	TRBV5-4	NA	TRBD1	16	CASSLAGTGGTGELFF	TGTGCCAGCAGCTTGGCCGGGACAGGGGGCACCGGGGAGCTGTTTTTT
TRBJ1-5	TRBV29-1	few	NA	13	CSVRDTHNQPQHF	TGCAGCGTCCGGGACACACACAATCAGCCCCAGCATTTT
TRBJ2-1	TRBV28	NA	TRBD2	15	CASSPGTSGHNEQFF	TGTGCCAGCAGTCCTGGGACTAGCGGCCACAATGAGCAGTTCTTC
TRBJ2-1	TRBV28	NA	TRBD2	15	CASSPRRGRNNEQFF	TGTGCCAGCAGTCCACGTCGCGGGAGGAACAATGAGCAGTTCTTC
TRBJ1-1	TRBV19	NA	NA	13	CASTQWGGTEAFF	TGTGCCAGTACCCAGTGGGGGGGCACTGAAGCTTTCTTT
TRBJ2-5	TRBV5-1	NA	NA	12	CASSQNQETQYF	TGCGCCAGCAGCCAGAACCAAGAGACCCAGTACTTC
TRBJ1-3	TRBV4-1	NA	NA	12	CASKGAGHTIYF	TGCGCCAGCAAAGGTGCAGGTCACACCATATATTTT
TRBJ2-1	TRBV5-1	NA	NA	12	CASSLEGNEQFF	TGCGCCAGCAGCTTGGAGGGGAATGAGCAGTTCTTC
TRBJ2-7	TRBV10-3	once	TRBD1	15	CAISSSGTGSYEQYF	TGTGCCATCAGTTCCTCCGGGACAGGCTCCTACGAGCAGTACTTC
TRBJ2-3	TRBV9	NA	NA	16	CASSRDSKPNTDTQYF	TGTGCCAGCAGCCGGGACTCCAAGCCGAACACAGATACGCAGTATTTT
TRBJ1-1	TRBV10-2	once	TRBD1	16	CASSEGHQGAQGEAFF	TGCGCCAGCAGTGAGGGTCACCAGGGGGCTCAGGGTGAAGCTTTCTTT
TRBJ1-1	TRBV6-5	NA	TRBD1	16	CASSYSGQGYGTEAFF	TGTGCCAGCAGTTACTCGGGACAGGGGTACGGCACTGAAGCTTTCTTT
TRBJ2-2	TRBV9	NA	NA	16	CASSASDYAGTGELFF	TGTGCCAGCAGCGCCTCGGACTATGCGGGCACCGGGGAGCTGTTTTTT
TRBJ1-2	TRBV30	NA	NA	13	CAWSKGGIGGYTF	TGTGCCTGGAGTAAGGGCGGGATCGGGGGCTACACCTTC
TRBJ2-3	TRBV11-2	NA	NA	16	CASSLSISRDPDTQYF	TGTGCCAGCAGCTTAAGTATAAGCAGGGATCCAGATACGCAGTATTTT
TRBJ1-1	TRBV2	few	NA	12	CASTGSIKRAFF	TGTGCCAGCACGGGATCTATAAAAAGAGCTTTCTTT
TRBJ2-7	TRBV4-2	NA	TRBD1	14	CASSQGQGAYEQYF	TGTGCCAGCAGCCAAGGACAGGGGGCCTACGAGCAGTACTTC
TRBJ2-2	TRBV9	NA	NA	13	CASSEQDTGELFF	TGTGCCAGCAGCGAGCAGGACACCGGGGAGCTGTTTTTT
TRBJ2-5	TRBV28	once	NA	14	CASRPAGGQETQYF	TGTGCCAGCAGACCCGCCGGGGGACAAGAGACCCAGTACTTC
TRBJ1-2	TRBV7-9	once	NA	16	CASSPITTGMAYGYTF	TGTGCCAGCAGCCCCATAACCACAGGGATGGCCTATGGCTACACCTTC
TRBJ2-7	TRBV7-2	NA	TRBD2	14	CASSSSGAPYEQYF	TGTGCCAGCAGCTCTAGCGGAGCTCCCTACGAGCAGTACTTC
TRBJ2-1	TRBV14	NA	TRBD1	15	CASSQHRGLRNEQFF	TGTGCCAGCAGCCAACACAGGGGGCTTAGGAATGAGCAGTTCTTC
TRBJ2-7	TRBV10-3	NA	NA	15	CAISESSSASYEQYF	TGTGCCATCAGTGAGTCCTCTAGCGCCTCCTACGAGCAGTACTTC
TRBJ1-2	TRBV28	NA	NA	14	CASSLGGSNYGYTF	TGTGCCAGCAGTTTGGGGGGGAGTAACTATGGCTACACCTTC
TRBJ1-3	TRBV28	once	TRBD1	20	CASSPSFPGQGAQSGNTIYF	TGTGCCAGCAGTCCTTCCTTCCCGGGACAGGGGGCTCAATCTGGAAACACCATATATTTT
TRBJ1-5	TRBV5-3	NA	NA	15	CARSQTGYSNQPQHF	TGTGCCAGAAGCCAGACAGGATATAGCAATCAGCCCCAGCATTTT
TRBJ2-3	TRBV4-2	NA	TRBD2	14	CASSQDSGRDTQYF	TGTGCCAGCAGCCAGGATAGCGGGAGGGATACGCAGTATTTT
TRBJ1-1	TRBV5-6	NA	NA	16	CASSLAYKQGNTEAFF	TGTGCCAGCAGCTTGGCCTATAAACAGGGGAACACTGAAGCTTTCTTT
TRBJ2-6	TRBV28	NA	NA	16	CASSRPGSSGANVLTF	TGTGCCAGCAGTCGCCCCGGGAGCTCTGGGGCCAACGTCCTGACTTTC
TRBJ2-2	TRBV29-1	NA	NA	15	CSVTPGQMGTGELFF	TGCAGCGTTACACCTGGGCAGATGGGCACCGGGGAGCTGTTTTTT
TRBJ1-1	TRBV6-1	NA	NA	15	CASIPRANGNTEAFF	TGTGCCAGCATCCCCAGGGCTAACGGGAACACTGAAGCTTTCTTT
TRBJ1-2	TRBV30	NA	NA	12	CAWSVNSYGYTF	TGTGCCTGGAGTGTGAACAGCTATGGCTACACCTTC
TRBJ1-2	TRBV13	NA	TRBD1	12	CASSRTGGGYTF	TGTGCCAGCAGCCGGACAGGGGGTGGCTACACCTTC
TRBJ2-3	TRBV5-8	NA	TRBD2	15	CASSSLAGVSDTQYF	TGTGCCAGCAGCTCACTAGCGGGAGTATCAGATACGCAGTATTTT
TRBJ2-7	TRBV7-8	NA	TRBD2	15	CASSSRLAGVYEQYF	TGTGCCAGCAGCTCGCGACTAGCGGGAGTCTACGAGCAGTACTTC
TRBJ2-5	TRBV2	NA	NA	13	CASRATGSETQYF	TGTGCCAGCAGAGCTACAGGGTCAGAGACCCAGTACTTC
TRBJ1-5	TRBV27	NA	TRBD1	14	CASGGGQGGQPQHF	TGTGCCAGCGGCGGGGGACAGGGTGGTCAGCCCCAGCATTTT
TRBJ2-3	TRBV27	NA	TRBD2	15	CASSPLAGGTDTQYF	TGTGCCAGCAGTCCCTTAGCGGGGGGGACAGATACGCAGTATTTT
TRBJ1-2	TRBV10-3	NA	NA	15	CAISDPTGGYYGYTF	TGTGCCATCAGTGACCCGACAGGTGGGTACTATGGCTACACCTTC
TRBJ1-4	TRBV7-6	NA	NA	16	CASSASRGGTDEKLFF	TGTGCCAGCAGCGCCTCCCGTGGGGGCACGGATGAAAAACTGTTTTTT
TRBJ2-7	TRBV28	NA	TRBD2	14	CASSSVGGSYEQYF	TGTGCCAGCAGTTCGGTGGGAGGGTCCTACGAGCAGTACTTC
TRBJ1-5	TRBV6-5	NA	NA	15	CASSSGTSFNQPQHF	TGTGCCAGCAGTTCCGGGACAAGCTTCAATCAGCCCCAGCATTTT
TRBJ2-7	TRBV11-2	NA	TRBD1	14	CASSYRQGPYEQYF	TGTGCCAGCAGCTACCGACAGGGCCCCTACGAGCAGTACTTC
TRBJ2-7	TRBV9	NA	NA	14	CASSENPGTSEQYF	TGTGCCAGCAGCGAAAACCCCGGGACATCCGAGCAGTACTTC
TRBJ2-4	TRBV7-9	few	NA	13	CASSLNAKNSQYF	TGTGCCAGCAGCCTAAACGCCAAAAACAGTCAGTACTTC
TRBJ2-3	TRBV4-3	NA	TRBD2	18	CASSHRGLVLPGTDTQYF	TGCGCCAGCAGCCATCGCGGACTAGTCCTGCCGGGCACAGATACGCAGTATTTT
TRBJ2-4	TRBV4-2	NA	TRBD2	19	CASSQEIPSGKLAKNIQYF	TGTGCCAGCAGCCAAGAAATCCCTAGCGGGAAACTAGCCAAAAACATTCAGTACTTC
TRBJ2-1	TRBV4-1	NA	TRBD1	16	CASSQILRDRPNEQFF	TGCGCCAGCAGCCAGATTCTTCGGGACAGACCGAATGAGCAGTTCTTC
TRBJ1-6	TRBV21-1	NA	NA	18	CASWRGRQGSSYNSPLHF	TGTGCCAGCTGGCGAGGGCGTCAGGGGAGCTCCTATAATTCACCCCTCCACTTT
TRBJ1-4	TRBV6-1	NA	NA	14	CASNLQGTNEKLFF	TGTGCCAGCAACTTACAGGGAACTAATGAAAAACTGTTTTTT
TRBJ1-1	TRBV7-9	NA	TRBD1	14	CASSPETGFAEAFF	TGTGCCAGCAGCCCAGAGACAGGGTTCGCTGAAGCTTTCTTT
TRBJ1-5	TRBV6-5	NA	NA	14	CASTRWLQAGSQHF	TGTGCCAGCACTCGTTGGCTCCAGGCAGGGTCCCAGCATTTT
TRBJ2-5	TRBV10-3	NA	NA	16	CAISEGRGGLQETQYF	TGTGCCATCAGTGAGGGGAGGGGGGGGCTCCAAGAGACCCAGTACTTC
TRBJ2-1	TRBV4-1	few	TRBD1	16	CASSQGGTGTYNEQFF	TGCGCCAGCAGCCAAGGGGGGACAGGGACCTACAATGAGCAGTTCTTC
TRBJ1-4	TRBV13	NA	TRBD1	14	CASSPPDRNEKLFF	TGTGCCAGCAGCCCGCCGGACAGGAATGAAAAACTGTTTTTT